The present T cell receptor (beta chain) was sequenced within a study of regulatory T cells in long-lasting Graves disease. About the study: It was over 5 years of antithyroid drugs, with positive TSH receptor antibodies, that meant persistent Graves' disease.

Study observations and caveats: Persistent patients shared 2,741 public clonotypes among themselves. Newly diagnosed patients shared fewer, at 900 to 1,000. Persistent cases of Graves' showed reduced TCR diversity relative to newly diagnosed patients.

CDR3-region Arm-PCR and iRepertoire HTBI primers produced the TCR beta libraries. Each CDR3 protein is one row after TCRdb ran MiXCR on the multiplex PCR reads. The data show 700,000 or so distinct CDR3 sequences, around 30% seen once. The time point: persistent/refractory GD, antithyroid drugs over 5 years with positive TRAb. There was RNA extracted from PBMCs, and the TCR library was made from it. EDTA tubes received 9 to 10 milliliters of collected peripheral blood. On this clonotype: Its specificity is unknown.

V lost 5 bases, J lost 2 bases, and 25 bases lay in between. Per the germline V gene, CDR1 is SGHDT and CDR2 is YYEEEE. This CDR3 is built from 18 residues. The sample consisted of peripheral blood mononuclear cells (PBMCs), taken when the disease was refractory, from a patient treated with antithyroid drugs. The chain joins TRBV5-6 to TRBJ2-5; D gene unclear. This TCR derives from a female donor with Graves disease. The chain's CDR3 is CASRPYQLGYGRQETQYF. The CDR3 DNA reads TGTGCCAGCAGACCCTACCAGCTTGGCTATGGCAGACAAGAGACCCAGTACTTC.